This note documents a single TCR beta chain sequence. Primers included in the PCR were 60 Vbeta and 13 Jbeta primers. Per the original data handling: Unique TCR beta chains totaled some 80 million in a later count, with around 10 million of them shared. Method: immunoSEQ multiplex PCR; TCRdb's copy keeps in-frame clones and lacks some. V and J calls and clone size come straight from that table; D and trimming were deduced from the DNA. The repertoire includes roughly 190,000 clones, approximately 80% of them detected once, and roughly 1.5% sits in the top ten. The data are from a study of cytomegalovirus exposure and HLA in healthy donors. Overall study: Clustering assigned over 70% of the approximately 400 genotyped donors to the Caucasian-associated ancestry cluster.

The CDR3 has 14 residues. Germline V CDR1 and CDR2: SGHTA, FQGNSA. V gave up 5 bases and J gave up 5 bases, with 13 bases separating them. The chain couples TRBV7-2 to TRBJ1-5; a weak D match, TRBD1 (6 bases). The TCR was taken from a woman younger than 30 in good health and CMV-seronegative. Specimen: PBMCs. The CDR3 nucleotides read TGTGCCAGCAGCGTTTTCAGGGGTGATCAGCCCCAGCATTTT. Translated, it gives CASSVFRGDQPQHF. Combining the CDR3 with reference TRBV7-2 and TRBJ1-5 gives the whole variable domain GAGVSQSPSNKVTEKGKDVELRCDPISGHTALYWYRQSLGQGLEFLIYFQGNSAPDKSGLPSDRFSAERTGGSVSTLTIQRTQQEDSAVYLCASSVFRGDQPQHFGDGTRLSIL.